The 15 T cell receptor beta chains listed next were all sequenced from one sample in a study of blood T cell repertoires in COVID-19. Clones were read by immunoSEQ multiplex PCR, and TCRdb kept only the in-frame ones, dropping some. The table records some 290,000 clones, roughly nine tenths of them present only once. The sequenced sample consisted of peripheral blood. The receptors come from a woman in her twenties or thirties with COVID-19, enrolled during active disease.

The CDR3 DNA reads as TGTGCCAGCAGTTCACGGGGTAGGTCACCCCTCCACTTT. Translating gives CASSSRGRSPLHF. The J gene is TRBJ1-6, the V gene TRBV6-4; unclear D gene. This CDR3 has 13 amino acids. Germline loops: CDR1 MRHNA, CDR2 SNTAGT. V lost 5 bases, J lost 10 bases, and 12 bases lay in between.

V usage is TRBV3-1 (or the pseudogene TRBV3-2) and J usage is TRBJ2-1; D possibly corresponds to TRBD1 (6 bases). The germline gives CDR1 LGHDT, CDR2 YNNKEL (reference sequence). The CDR3 runs to 15 residues. V was clipped by 0 bases and J by 0 bases, with 6 bases between them. CDR3 nucleotide sequence: TGTGCCAGCAGCCAAGACAGGGGCTCCTACAATGAGCAGTTCTTC. Residues: CASSQDRGSYNEQFF.

The J gene is TRBJ1-2, the V gene TRBV5-1; the D is unclear. The CDR3 has 14 residues. Germline V gene data show CDR1 as SGHRS and CDR2 as YFSETQ. V was clipped by 2 bases and J by 2 bases, with 10 bases between them. DNA of the CDR3: TGCGCCAGCAGCTTTTCCCCAGCGAACTATGGCTACACCTTC. It translates to CASSFSPANYGYTF. Full variable domain (remainder filled in from reference TRBV5-1 and TRBJ1-2): KAGVTQTPRYLIKTRGQQVTLSCSPISGHRSVSWYQQTPGQGLQFLFEYFSETQRNKGNFPGRFSGRQFSNSRSEMNVSTLELGDSALYLCASSFSPANYGYTFGSGTRLTVV.

The chain uses TRBV5-6 and TRBJ2-7; D may be TRBD1 (6 bases). CDR3 length equals 14 residues. V lost 4 bases, J lost 2 bases, and 13 bases lay in between. In germline, CDR1 is SGHDT, CDR2 YYEEEE. DNA for the CDR3: TGTGCCAGCAGCCCGGCGACAGGCACCTACGAGCAGTACTTC. Amino acids: CASSPATGTYEQYF.

The V and J genes are TRBV5-4 and TRBJ1-6; D is unclear. The germline V gene has CDR1 SGHNT and CDR2 YYREEE (reference sequence). This CDR3 is 14 amino acids long. With 4 bases removed from V and 7 bases from J, the gap between germline ends came to 12 bases. The CDR3 protein is CASSRPQANSPLHF. The CDR3 DNA follows: TGTGCCAGCAGCCGCCCCCAGGCAAATTCACCCCTCCACTTT.

The chain uses TRBV27 and TRBJ1-3; TRBD1 matches 11 bases. This CDR3 spans 16 amino acids. V was clipped by 4 bases and J by 2 bases; unmatched bases: 4. The germline CDR1 and CDR2 sequences are MNHEY and SMNVEV (reference sequence). The CDR3 coding sequence is TGTGCCAGCAGTTCGGGACAGGGGGAAACTGGAAACACCATATATTTT. Its translation is CASSSGQGETGNTIYF.

The rearrangement joins TRBV4-1 to TRBJ2-1, with a weak D call TRBD2 (6 bases). The germline CDR1 and CDR2 sequences are MGHRA and YSYEKL. The CDR3 is 13 residues long. With 0 bases removed from V and 8 bases from J, the gap between germline ends came to 8 bases. The CDR3 coding sequence is TGCGCCAGCAGCCAAGACCCGGGGGATGAGCAGTTCTTC. Translated: CASSQDPGDEQFF.

The genes are TRBV29-1 and TRBJ1-1, with 12 bases that match TRBD1. The trim removed 5 bases at V and 13 bases at J, leaving 8 bases unmatched. The CDR3 runs 12 residues. Looked up from germline, CDR1 is SQVTM and CDR2 is ANQGSEA. For the CDR3, the DNA is TGCAGCGTTTTCGGGACAGGGGGCACGGTTTTCTTT. Its protein product is CSVFGTGGTVFF.

This chain uses TRBV6-5 with TRBJ2-7; 11 bases line up with TRBD2. The CDR3 covers 14 residues. CDR1 is MNHEY and CDR2 is SVGAGI in the germline V gene. The V and J ends lost 4 bases and 6 bases, in that order; junction bases with no gene match: 5. CDR3 sequence (DNA): TGTGCCAGCAGTTTAGCGGGGGGGCCACCCGAGCAGTACTTC. The encoded protein is CASSLAGGPPEQYF.

The gene calls are TRBV9 and TRBJ1-6, with TRBD1 as a possible D gene (6 bases). Deletions cut 3 bases from V and 8 bases from J, with 12 bases between. The CDR3 spans 14 residues. Germline CDR1 is SGDLS and CDR2 is YYNGEE. The CDR3 sequence: CASSARTDYSPLHF. In nucleotides, the CDR3 is TGTGCCAGCAGCGCTAGGACAGATTATTCACCCCTCCACTTT.

The gene calls are TRBV6-5 and TRBJ2-7, with no clear D. Trimming took off 0 bases at V and 2 bases at J, with 11 bases between the two ends. Germline CDR1 MNHEY, CDR2 SVGAGI. The CDR3 has 15 amino acids. The CDR3 reads CASSYSGSKPYEQYF. The CDR3 DNA reads TGTGCCAGCAGTTACTCGGGCAGTAAACCCTACGAGCAGTACTTC.

The chain is built from TRBV2 and TRBJ2-5, with TRBD2 matching 9 bases. The germline V gene encodes CDR1 SNHLY and CDR2 FYNNEI. The CDR3 is 14 residues long. The trim removed 3 bases at V and 5 bases at J, leaving 4 bases unmatched. The CDR3 here is CASSEARGGETQYF. The CDR3 DNA sequence: TGTGCCAGCAGTGAGGCGCGGGGGGGTGAGACCCAGTACTTC.

This sequence joins TRBV27 and TRBJ2-1, with 8 bases fitting TRBD2. From germline, CDR1 is MNHEY and CDR2 SMNVEV (reference sequence). With 5 bases clipped from V and 8 bases from J, the junction kept 8 bases outside the gene matches. This CDR3 contains 14 residues. The CDR3 is CASSLGLDIYEQFF. The CDR3 region has the DNA TGTGCCAGCAGTCTGGGACTAGATATCTATGAGCAGTTCTTC.

The chain carries TRBV11-2 and TRBJ2-2; no clear D gene. Per germline, CDR1 SGHAT and CDR2 FQNNGV. The CDR3 is made up of 14 amino acids. Between the trimmed V and J ends, which lost 1 base and 3 bases, there was a span of 6 bases. The CDR3 DNA sequence: TGTGCCAGCAGCTTAGCCGGGTACACCGGGGAGCTGTTTTTT. This encodes CASSLAGYTGELFF.

The V call is TRBV18, the J call TRBJ2-5; TRBD2 aligns across 9 bases. The V gene's germline CDR1 is KGHSH and CDR2 LQKENI. V gave up 2 bases and J gave up 5 bases; unmatched junction bases: 6. The CDR3 extends over 15 amino acids. This CDR3 reads CASSPDSSGGETQYF. As DNA, the CDR3 is TGTGCCAGCTCACCAGATTCGAGCGGGGGGGAGACCCAGTACTTC.